Following are 7 T cell receptor beta chains from one sample sequenced in a study of Graves' ophthalmopathy and Graves' hyperthyroidism. The TCR beta CDR3 regions underwent amplification from RNA transcripts. A first-round RT-PCR used HTBI primers, followed by a second-round multiplex PCR. TCRdb itself ran the multiplex PCR reads through MiXCR, one entry per CDR3 protein. Among fewer than 400,000 distinct CDR3 sequences listed, about a sixth were seen once. Material for sequencing was peripheral blood. The source is a woman under 30 with Graves' ophthalmopathy.

This clonotype was counted at least ten times. The chain links TRBV4-3 to TRBJ2-2, with TRBD1 matching over 10 bases. Germline assignment: CDR1 LGHNA and CDR2 YSLEER. V gave up 5 bases and J gave up 5 bases; unmatched junction bases: 8. The CDR3 has 16 amino acids. CDR3 sequence reads: CASSGRTGGWTGELFF. In DNA, the CDR3 is TGCGCCAGCAGCGGCCGGACAGGGGGATGGACCGGGGAGCTGTTTTTT.

There are many counts of this clonotype. The chain couples TRBV5-1 to TRBJ2-4, with 7 nucleotides matching TRBD2. This CDR3 has 12 residues. Germline CDR1 SGHRS, CDR2 YFSETQ. V was clipped by 7 bases and J by 9 bases; unmatched bases: 7. For the CDR3, the DNA is TGCGCCAGCGGAGGACTAGACAGCATTCAGTACTTC. This gives the protein CASGGLDSIQYF.

V and J are TRBV6-2 or TRBV6-3 and TRBJ2-7, with 9 bases aligning to TRBD1. Germline CDR1 MNHEY, CDR2 SVGEGT. CDR3 length equals 15 residues. The V segment lost 2 bases and the J segment 3 bases; nucleotides outside the gene matches: 5. CDR3 sequence: CASSYPWTGDYEQYF. CDR3 bases: TGTGCCAGCAGTTACCCCTGGACAGGGGACTACGAGCAGTACTTC.

This clonotype occurred a few times. V and J are TRBV12-3 or TRBV12-4 and TRBJ1-5; D unclear. V gave up 6 bases and J gave up 6 bases, with 18 bases separating them. This CDR3 contains 15 residues. The CDR3 DNA follows: TGTGCCAGCAGCCCTGGACTGACTCGGGGTCAGCCCCAGCATTTT. Encoded protein: CASSPGLTRGQPQHF.

The table lists this clonotype with many counts. The chain is built from TRBV5-1 and TRBJ2-7; 10 bases align to TRBD1. The CDR3 extends over 15 amino acids. CDR1 is SGHRS and CDR2 is YFSETQ in the germline V gene. V lost 4 bases and J lost 6; bases outside the gene matches: 10. The CDR3 spells CASSTRQGASGEQYF. DNA of the CDR3: TGCGCCAGCAGCACTCGACAGGGGGCTTCGGGCGAGCAGTACTTC.

The chain joins TRBV2 to TRBJ2-4, with 8 positions matching TRBD1. The CDR3 has 15 amino acids. The germline V gene encodes CDR1 SNHLY and CDR2 FYNNEI. The J segment lost 6 bases and the V segment lost 2 bases, leaving 6 bases of the junction unmatched. The DNA of the CDR3 is TGTGCCAGCAGTGAACACGACAGGGGAGCAAACATTCAGTACTTC. It yields the protein CASSEHDRGANIQYF.

Ten or more counts support this clonotype. The chain is built from TRBV28 and TRBJ1-1, with TRBD1 identical over 7 bases. This CDR3 spans 15 amino acids. Unmatched junction bases numbered 8, after V lost 1 base and J lost 6 bases. Germline loops: CDR1 MDHEN, CDR2 SYDVKM. As DNA, the CDR3 is TGTGCCAGCAGTTTATATCACAGGGGAGTCCCTGAAGCTTTCTTT. Translated, it gives CASSLYHRGVPEAFF.